This is a list of T cell receptor beta chains from one sample in a study of blood T cell repertoires in COVID-19. The protocol was immunoSEQ multiplex PCR, while the TCRdb copy is restricted to in-frame clones and leaves out a portion. The data contain roughly 76,000 clones, approximately 80% of them seen just once; the ten biggest clones take up roughly 16%. The sequenced material came from peripheral blood. The receptors originated from a human donor in a cohort sampled during active COVID-19. Each CDR3 is given with its conserved first and last residue. Fields, in order: J gene, clone size, D gene, V gene, CDR3 protein, CDR3 DNA. A D gene is named only where the DNA matches it firmly. Where a row states a size, it is once, few, many or the class of an expanded clone; other rows omit it.

TRBJ1-2 | - | TRBD1 | TRBV7-8 | CASSSNVGTGVTYGYTF | TGTGCCAGCAGCTCCAATGTTGGAACAGGGGTGACCTATGGCTACACCTTC
TRBJ2-1 | medium-sized | TRBD2 | TRBV29-1 | CSVGSGSAYNEQFF | TGCAGCGTTGGTAGCGGGAGTGCTTACAATGAGCAGTTCTTC
TRBJ1-1 | - | TRBD1 | TRBV30 | CAWVTGAAVAEAFF | TGTGCCTGGGTCACAGGGGCAGCTGTGGCTGAAGCTTTCTTT
TRBJ1-2 | - | - | TRBV5-4 | CASSSGTSGYGYTF | TGTGCCAGCAGCAGCGGGACGTCGGGGTATGGCTACACCTTC
TRBJ2-1 | - | TRBD2 | TRBV5-5 | CASSPTSAVEYNEQFF | TGTGCCAGCAGTCCGACTAGCGCTGTGGAGTACAATGAGCAGTTCTTC
TRBJ2-3 | - | TRBD2 | TRBV28 | CASSSLAGGATDTQYF | TGTGCCAGCAGCTCGTTAGCGGGAGGAGCCACAGATACGCAGTATTTT
TRBJ1-5 | - | - | TRBV6-1 | CASSERRQALGQLNQPQHF | TGTGCCAGCAGTGAACGGAGGCAGGCGCTAGGCCAGCTAAATCAGCCCCAGCATTTT
TRBJ2-7 | - | TRBD2 | TRBV2 | CASSDGRAQYEQYF | TGTGCCAGCAGTGATGGGAGGGCCCAATACGAGCAGTACTTC
TRBJ2-6 | - | - | TRBV19 | CASGRRDSGPGANVLTF | TGTGCCAGTGGAAGGCGGGACAGTGGCCCTGGGGCCAACGTCCTGACTTTC
TRBJ2-7 | - | TRBD2 | TRBV14 | CASSRGGASGLSYEQYF | TGTGCCAGCAGCCGAGGAGGGGCTAGCGGACTCTCCTACGAGCAGTACTTC
TRBJ2-1 | - | - | TRBV6-5 | CASRRDSALNEQFF | TGTGCCAGCAGGAGGGACTCTGCGCTCAATGAGCAGTTCTTC
TRBJ2-7 | - | - | TRBV24-1 | CATSDSRGGYEQYF | TGTGCCACCAGTGATTCCCGAGGGGGCTACGAGCAGTACTTC
TRBJ2-5 | - | - | TRBV4-1 | CASSQEGGLQETQYF | TGCGCCAGCAGCCAAGAGGGGGGACTCCAAGAGACCCAGTACTTC
TRBJ2-7 | - | - | TRBV5-1 | CASSLTGSSYGSYEQYF | TGCGCCAGCAGCTTGACAGGGAGCAGTTATGGCTCCTACGAGCAGTACTTC
TRBJ2-7 | once | - | TRBV7-2 | CASSSDYYEQYF | TGTGCCAGCAGCTCGGACTACTACGAGCAGTACTTC
TRBJ2-7 | - | TRBD1 | TRBV7-2 | CASSPQGARGEQYF | TGTGCCAGCAGCCCCCAGGGGGCGAGAGGCGAGCAGTACTTC
TRBJ2-7 | - | TRBD2 | TRBV10-3 | CAISEGTSYEQYF | TGTGCCATCAGTGAGGGGACTAGCTACGAGCAGTACTTC
TRBJ2-5 | - | - | TRBV7-6 | CASSKGTAQQETQYF | TGTGCCAGCAGCAAGGGGACTGCCCAACAAGAGACCCAGTACTTC
TRBJ2-3 | - | - | TRBV3-1/TRBV3-2 | CASGLLSTDTQYF | TGTGCCAGCGGCCTTCTTAGCACAGATACGCAGTATTTT
TRBJ1-6 | - | TRBD1 | TRBV7-9 | CASSRGQGASWSPLHF | TGTGCCAGCAGCAGGGGACAGGGGGCTTCTTGGTCACCCCTCCACTTT
TRBJ2-1 | - | TRBD1 | TRBV7-2 | CASSLDRVDEQFF | TGTGCCAGCAGCCTTGACAGGGTCGATGAGCAGTTCTTC
TRBJ2-3 | - | TRBD2 | TRBV18 | CASSPSGTTDTQYF | TGTGCCAGCTCACCCAGCGGGACGACAGATACGCAGTATTTT
TRBJ2-5 | - | - | TRBV29-1 | CSVKWEVQETQYF | TGCAGCGTTAAGTGGGAGGTGCAAGAGACCCAGTACTTC
TRBJ1-2 | - | - | TRBV6-2/TRBV6-3 | CASSYDRLGYGYTF | TGTGCCAGCAGTTACGACAGGCTAGGCTATGGCTACACCTTC
TRBJ2-7 | once | - | TRBV6-5 | CASPVFGSYEQYF | TGTGCCAGCCCTGTATTCGGCTCCTACGAGCAGTACTTC
TRBJ1-2 | - | - | TRBV3-1/TRBV3-2 | CASSETDNYGYTF | TGTGCCAGCAGCGAAACAGATAACTATGGCTACACCTTC
TRBJ2-6 | - | TRBD2 | TRBV28 | CASRPLLRGSGANVLTF | TGTGCCAGCAGACCTCTTTTGCGGGGGTCCGGGGCCAACGTCCTGACTTTC
TRBJ2-3 | - | - | TRBV27 | CASRFGRGQDTQYF | TGTGCCAGCAGGTTCGGGCGGGGGCAAGATACGCAGTATTTT
TRBJ2-7 | - | TRBD1 | TRBV10-2 | CASSESWDRAYEQYF | TGCGCCAGCAGTGAGTCGTGGGACAGGGCCTACGAGCAGTACTTC
TRBJ2-3 | - | - | TRBV27 | CASSSGLGAMGATDTQYF | TGTGCCAGCAGTTCCGGCCTAGGTGCTATGGGGGCCACAGATACGCAGTATTTT
TRBJ2-7 | once | TRBD2 | TRBV10-2 | CASTWASGTYEQYF | TGCGCCAGCACCTGGGCTAGCGGTACCTACGAGCAGTACTTC
TRBJ2-1 | once | TRBD2 | TRBV5-1 | CASSLGLREGLSYNEQFF | TGCGCCAGCAGCTTGGGTTTGCGGGAGGGCCTTTCGTACAATGAGCAGTTCTTC
TRBJ1-5 | - | TRBD1 | TRBV19 | CASSVTGGAMMNQPQHF | TGTGCCAGTAGTGTGACAGGGGGCGCGATGATGAATCAGCCCCAGCATTTT
TRBJ1-2 | once | TRBD1 | TRBV27 | CASSPTMGQGANYGYTF | TGTGCCAGCAGTCCAACGATGGGACAGGGGGCCAACTATGGCTACACCTTC
TRBJ2-7 | - | TRBD2 | TRBV6-2/TRBV6-3 | CASSPASRGLAGFEQYF | TGTGCCAGCAGCCCTGCTAGTCGGGGGCTAGCGGGATTCGAGCAGTACTTC
TRBJ2-7 | few | TRBD2 | TRBV15 | CATSRGLAGPYEQYF | TGTGCCACCAGCAGAGGACTAGCGGGACCGTACGAGCAGTACTTC
TRBJ2-5 | - | - | TRBV2 | CASSVETKETQYF | TGTGCCAGCAGTGTGGAAACTAAAGAGACCCAGTACTTC
TRBJ2-1 | - | TRBD2 | TRBV6-5 | CASSYLAGSVYNEQFF | TGTGCCAGCAGTTATTTAGCGGGTAGCGTCTACAATGAGCAGTTCTTC
TRBJ2-2 | - | - | TRBV7-8 | CASSFAEGYNTGELFF | TGTGCCAGCAGCTTTGCGGAGGGCTACAACACCGGGGAGCTGTTTTTT
TRBJ2-7 | - | - | TRBV18 | CASSEVSSYEQYF | TGTGCCAGCTCAGAGGTGAGCTCCTACGAGCAGTACTTC
TRBJ2-6 | once | TRBD1 | TRBV27 | CASRLQGRPLSGANVLTF | TGTGCCAGCAGGCTACAGGGGCGGCCCCTATCTGGGGCCAACGTCCTGACTTTC
TRBJ2-1 | - | TRBD2 | TRBV18 | CASSPLAGGRNEQFF | TGTGCCAGCTCACCACTAGCGGGAGGTAGGAATGAGCAGTTCTTC
TRBJ2-7 | - | - | TRBV7-2 | CASSLVVLSEQYF | TGTGCCAGCAGCTTAGTAGTTCTATCCGAGCAGTACTTC
TRBJ2-7 | - | - | TRBV11-2 | CASSNPGLTYEQYF | TGTGCCAGCAGCAATCCGGGACTCACCTACGAGCAGTACTTC
TRBJ2-4 | once | TRBD2 | TRBV7-2 | CASSPSSGRVLAKNIQYF | TGTGCCAGCAGCCCGTCTAGCGGGAGGGTCCTAGCCAAAAACATTCAGTACTTC
TRBJ1-1 | once | TRBD1 | TRBV5-1 | CASSFPGTANTEAFF | TGCGCCAGCAGCTTCCCCGGGACAGCGAACACTGAAGCTTTCTTT
TRBJ1-4 | - | - | TRBV19 | CASSNTGSATNEKLFF | TGTGCCAGTAGTAACACAGGAAGTGCAACTAATGAAAAACTGTTTTTT
TRBJ2-1 | - | - | TRBV2 | CASRWSGDPLNEQFF | TGTGCCAGCAGATGGTCGGGGGACCCCTTAAATGAGCAGTTCTTC
TRBJ2-2 | - | - | TRBV19 | CASSMIWGPSVNTGELFF | TGTGCCAGTAGTATGATTTGGGGACCTAGCGTAAATACCGGGGAGCTGTTTTTT
TRBJ2-3 | few | - | TRBV19 | CASSIDLGGATDTQYF | TGTGCCAGTAGTATAGATTTGGGGGGAGCCACAGATACGCAGTATTTT